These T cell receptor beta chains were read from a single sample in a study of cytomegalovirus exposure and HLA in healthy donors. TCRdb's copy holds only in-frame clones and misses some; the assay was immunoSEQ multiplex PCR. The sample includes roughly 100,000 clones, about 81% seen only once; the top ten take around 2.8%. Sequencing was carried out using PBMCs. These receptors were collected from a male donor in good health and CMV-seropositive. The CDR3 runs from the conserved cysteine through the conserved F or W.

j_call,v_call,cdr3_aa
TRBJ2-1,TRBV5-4,CASSPPGHSTYNEQFF
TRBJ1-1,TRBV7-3,CASSLTPGQGDAFF
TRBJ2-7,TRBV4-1,CASSLMGGNVQYF
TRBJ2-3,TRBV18,CASSPELTSTDTQYF
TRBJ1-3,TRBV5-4,CASTLRGSGNTIYF
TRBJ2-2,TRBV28,CASSWAGGRGELFF
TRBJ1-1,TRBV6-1,CATGGVEPTTEAFF
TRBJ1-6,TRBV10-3,CAISESNGNNSPLHF
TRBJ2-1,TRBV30,CAWSVSQAGPFF
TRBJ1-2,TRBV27,CASSPGTGHWNGYTF
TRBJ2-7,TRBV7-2,CASSLYGGEQYF
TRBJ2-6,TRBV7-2,CASSSGGTGALPVTF
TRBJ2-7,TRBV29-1,CSVAGLAGPYEQYF
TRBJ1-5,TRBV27,CASSLQGGNQPQHF
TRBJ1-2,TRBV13,CASSLSRGRYGYTF
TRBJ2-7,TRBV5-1,CASSLDGTGIYEQYF
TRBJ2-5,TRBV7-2,CASSFSDREETQYF
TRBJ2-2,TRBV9,CASSVLAGNTGELFF
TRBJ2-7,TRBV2,CASRNSYEQYF
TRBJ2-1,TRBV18,CASSPPLRTGQYYEQFF
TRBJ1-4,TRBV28,CASSFLGQTNEKLFF
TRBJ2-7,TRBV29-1,CSLISARDRGRLYEQYF
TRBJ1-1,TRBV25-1,CASGNRSRSKAFF
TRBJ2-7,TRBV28,CASSGGTVMAGDGEQYF
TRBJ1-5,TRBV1,CTSSQEGGQGNQPQHF
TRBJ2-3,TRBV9,CASSVVGATSGSSPRLTDTQYF
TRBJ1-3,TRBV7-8,CASSLAYSERTGPGNTIYF
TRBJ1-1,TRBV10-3,CATGQGTTEAFF
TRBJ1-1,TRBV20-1,CSAQADEAFF
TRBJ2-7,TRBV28,CASKRRTGAPYEQYF